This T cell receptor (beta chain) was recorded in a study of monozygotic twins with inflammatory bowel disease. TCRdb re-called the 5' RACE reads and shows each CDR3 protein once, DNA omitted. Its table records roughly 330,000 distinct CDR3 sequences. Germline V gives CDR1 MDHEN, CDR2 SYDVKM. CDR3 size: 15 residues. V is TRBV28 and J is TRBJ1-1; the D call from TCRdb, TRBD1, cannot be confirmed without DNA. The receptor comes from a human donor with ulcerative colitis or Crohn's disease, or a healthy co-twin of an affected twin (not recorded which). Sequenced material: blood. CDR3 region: CASNSQGGRDTEAFF. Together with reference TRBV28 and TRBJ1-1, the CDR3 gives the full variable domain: DVKVTQSSRYLVKRTGEKVFLECVQDMDHENMFWYRQDPGLGLRLIYFSYDVKMKEKGDIPEGYSVSREKKERFSLILESASTNQTSMYLCASNSQGGRDTEAFFGQGTRLTVV.